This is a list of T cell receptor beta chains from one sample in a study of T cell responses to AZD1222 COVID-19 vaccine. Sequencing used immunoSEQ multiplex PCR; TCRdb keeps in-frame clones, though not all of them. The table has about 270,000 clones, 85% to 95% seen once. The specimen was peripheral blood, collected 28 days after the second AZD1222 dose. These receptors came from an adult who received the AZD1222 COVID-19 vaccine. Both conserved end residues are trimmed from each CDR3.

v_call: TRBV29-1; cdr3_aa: SVSHGYT
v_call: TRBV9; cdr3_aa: ASSVGGGPYGYT
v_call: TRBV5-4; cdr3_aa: ASSRRGRTEAF
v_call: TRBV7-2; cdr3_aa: ASSLGAGELF
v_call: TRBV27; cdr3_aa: ASSFSPTGELF
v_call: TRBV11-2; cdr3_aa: ASSLMRGSNTEAF
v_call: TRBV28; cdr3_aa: ASSSNRVLGEKLF
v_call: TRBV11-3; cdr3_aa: ASSLGTGREY
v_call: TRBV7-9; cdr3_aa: ASSLRRDGYEQY
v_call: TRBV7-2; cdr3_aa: ASSLSSALGELF
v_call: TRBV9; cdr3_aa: ASRPRWAGRTSTDTQY
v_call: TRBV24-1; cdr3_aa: ASPDGAITEAF
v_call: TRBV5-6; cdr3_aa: ASSPGLNNYGYT
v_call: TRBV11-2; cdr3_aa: ASSGTRKETQY
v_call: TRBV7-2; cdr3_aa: ASSLGPLAGVKETQY
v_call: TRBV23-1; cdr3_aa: ASSHRTPLRGEQF
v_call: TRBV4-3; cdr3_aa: ASSQDQGAPETQY
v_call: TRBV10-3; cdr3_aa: AISPLDRPGLNTEAF
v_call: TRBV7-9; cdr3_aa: ASSWARSYEQY
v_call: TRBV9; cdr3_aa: ASSVGDSNYGYT
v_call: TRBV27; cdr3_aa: ASSTLGEFYEQY
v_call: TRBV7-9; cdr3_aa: ASSLGDRGWTEAF
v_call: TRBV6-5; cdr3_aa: ASSHFGGGADGYT
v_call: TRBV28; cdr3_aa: ASSLTSSYEQY
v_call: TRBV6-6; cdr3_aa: ASSYEGDTPAF
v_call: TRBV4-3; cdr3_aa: ASSQDFRGEHEQY
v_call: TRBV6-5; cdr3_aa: ASSWDGNQPQH
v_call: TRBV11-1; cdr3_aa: ASSSTRGASD
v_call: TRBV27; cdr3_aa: ASSLAGATYEQY
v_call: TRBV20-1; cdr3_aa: SASGGNQPQH
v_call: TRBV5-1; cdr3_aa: ASSLRGRTDRSSGDTQY
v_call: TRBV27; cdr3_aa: ASSPPTSGPGEQY
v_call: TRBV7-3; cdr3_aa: ASSFGAAGEGYEQY
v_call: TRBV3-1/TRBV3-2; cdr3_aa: ASSQDYGNQPQH
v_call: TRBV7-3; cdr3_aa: ASSFSGNTEAF